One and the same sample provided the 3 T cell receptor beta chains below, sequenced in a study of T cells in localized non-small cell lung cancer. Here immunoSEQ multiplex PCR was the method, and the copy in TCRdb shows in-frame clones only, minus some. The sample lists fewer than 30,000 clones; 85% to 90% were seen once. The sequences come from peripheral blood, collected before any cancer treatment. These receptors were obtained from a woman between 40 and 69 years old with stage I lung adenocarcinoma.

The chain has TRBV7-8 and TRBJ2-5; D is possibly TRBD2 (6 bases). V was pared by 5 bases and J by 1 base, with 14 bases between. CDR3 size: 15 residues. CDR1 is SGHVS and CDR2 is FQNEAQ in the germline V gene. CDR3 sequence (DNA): TGTGCCAGCAGCCACGGCGGGACGCTCCAAGAGACCCAGTACTTC. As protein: CASSHGGTLQETQYF.

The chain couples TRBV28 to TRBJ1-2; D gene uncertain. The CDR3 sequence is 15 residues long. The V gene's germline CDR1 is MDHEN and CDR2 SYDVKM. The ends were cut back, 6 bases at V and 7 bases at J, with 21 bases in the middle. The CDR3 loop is CASRGDASGVSGYTF. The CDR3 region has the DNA TGTGCCAGCAGAGGAGATGCGTCTGGGGTGAGTGGCTACACCTTC.

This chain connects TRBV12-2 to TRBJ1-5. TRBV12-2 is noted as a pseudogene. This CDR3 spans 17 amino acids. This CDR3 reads CASRLVGGGGGNQPQHF. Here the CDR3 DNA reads TGTGCAAGTCGCTTAGTTGGTGGGGGGGGAGGCAATCAGCCCCAGCATTTT.